The next 18 T cell receptor beta chains were all read from a single sample in a study of T-cell reconstitution after alpha-beta-depleted transplantation in children. Unique molecular identifiers tagged the TCRbeta library. In TCRdb, the PCR reads were re-called with MiXCR into one record per CDR3 protein. The sample lists fewer than 750,000 distinct CDR3 sequences, 25% to 30% occurring once. The source material was PBMCs, sampled before TCRalphabeta/CD19-depleted stem cell transplant. Source of these receptors: a boy under three years old with Wiskott-Aldrich syndrome, due to receive a stem cell transplant.

This clonotype was detected a few times. V and J are TRBV27 and TRBJ2-3; 7 bases line up with TRBD1. This CDR3 contains 16 residues. Germline V gene sequence: CDR1 MNHEY, CDR2 SMNVEV (reference sequence). The V gene end was trimmed by 0 bases and the J gene end by 5 bases; junction bases not matched to a gene: 8. The CDR3 region is CASSLSRQGAKDTQYF. The CDR3 DNA is TGTGCCAGCAGTTTATCACGACAGGGTGCTAAAGATACGCAGTATTTT.

Comments on this clonotype: The junction does not match germline at one end; this may be a read error. J is TRBJ1-6 and V is TRBV20-1; D may be TRBD1 (5 bases). The CDR3 has 15 residues. Looked up from germline, CDR1 is DFQATT and CDR2 is SNEGSKA (reference sequence). The chain's CDR3 is CSARDRRQGGSPLHF. The CDR3 DNA reads as TGCAGTGCCAGAGATCGTCGGCAGGGTGGCTCACCCCTCCACTTT.

This chain joins TRBV11-2 and TRBJ2-5; 9 nucleotides match TRBD1. V was clipped by 1 base and J by 4 bases; unmatched bases: 4. This CDR3 has 15 amino acids. Germline V CDR1 and CDR2: SGHAT, FQNNGV. CDR3 protein: CASSLVTGGGETQYF. The CDR3 DNA is TGTGCCAGCAGCTTAGTAACAGGGGGCGGAGAGACCCAGTACTTC. Full variable domain (missing parts from reference TRBV11-2 and TRBJ2-5): EAGVAQSPRYKIIEKRQSVAFWCNPISGHATLYWYQQILGQGPKLLIQFQNNGVVDDSQLPKDRFSAERLKGVDSTLKIQPAKLEDSAVYLCASSLVTGGGETQYFGPGTRLLVL.

This clonotype was recorded a few times. The rearrangement joins TRBV7-2 to TRBJ1-2; D gene unclear. CDR3 length equals 14 residues. V was pared by 2 bases and J by 0 bases, with 7 bases between. Germline V gene lookup returns CDR1 SGHTA and CDR2 FQGNSA. In DNA form, the CDR3 reads TGTGCCAGCAGCTTAACAGTGACTAACTATGGCTACACCTTC. Its protein is CASSLTVTNYGYTF.

Only a few counts were recorded for this clonotype. CDR3 in DNA: TGTTTCTTGGACACAGCGGGAGGGCCGCACACAGATACGCAGTATTTT. Its protein is CFLDTAGGPHTDTQYF. This chain links TRBV7-3 with TRBJ2-3, with 10 bases identical to TRBD2. The germline V gene has CDR1 SGHTA and CDR2 FQGTGA. The length of the CDR3 is 16 residues.

The chain links TRBV15 to TRBJ2-7; maybe TRBD2 (5 bases). The CDR3 has 15 amino acids. The germline CDR1 and CDR2 sequences are LNHNV and YYDKDF (reference sequence). Trimming stripped 3 bases from V and 6 bases from J, with 18 bases between. The CDR3 DNA sequence: TGTGCCACCAGCAGCGGACGGGGTGTAGGGCGCGAGCAGTACTTC. As protein: CATSSGRGVGREQYF.

This clonotype has a handful of counts. The chain combines TRBV27 with TRBJ2-1; 7 positions agree with TRBD2. From germline, CDR1 is MNHEY and CDR2 SMNVEV (reference sequence). The CDR3 runs to 15 residues. Germline trimming cut 5 bases from V and 5 bases from J; bases unmatched to any gene: 9. The CDR3 bases are TGTGCCAGCAGTCCCGGGGGGAGGGCGAACAATGAGCAGTTCTTC. It translates to CASSPGGRANNEQFF.

The chain couples TRBV28 to TRBJ2-1; 15 bases are shared with TRBD2. CDR3 length: 17 amino acids. The V gene end was trimmed by 4 bases and the J gene end by 8 bases; junction bases not matched to a gene: 9. Germline CDR1 is MDHEN and CDR2 is SYDVKM. For the CDR3, the DNA is TGTGCCAGCAGTTCCCCAGGACTAGCGGGAGGGAGAGATGAGCAGTTCTTC. Protein sequence: CASSSPGLAGGRDEQFF. Full variable domain (rest looked up from reference TRBV28 and TRBJ2-1): DVKVTQSSRYLVKRTGEKVFLECVQDMDHENMFWYRQDPGLGLRLIYFSYDVKMKEKGDIPEGYSVSREKKERFSLILESASTNQTSMYLCASSSPGLAGGRDEQFFGPGTRLTVL.

The gene calls are TRBV10-3 and TRBJ2-1; TRBD2 might be the D (6 bases). V lost 3 bases and J lost 6, with 12 bases in between. This CDR3 is 14 amino acids long. Germline-derived CDR1 and CDR2 are ENHRY and SYGVKD. The CDR3 coding sequence is TGTGCCATCAGTGACAACTTAGCGGTCAATGAGCAGTTCTTC. It yields the protein CAISDNLAVNEQFF.

J is TRBJ1-5 and V is TRBV28; 7 nucleotides align to TRBD1. Trimming at V came to 7 bases and at J to 4 bases, leaving 10 bases not matched to a gene. The CDR3 has 15 amino acids. Per the germline V gene, CDR1 is MDHEN and CDR2 is SYDVKM. DNA of the CDR3: TGTGCCAGCAACCAGATGACAGGGCGAAATCAGCCCCAGCATTTT. This translates into CASNQMTGRNQPQHF.

This chain links TRBV14 with TRBJ2-3; D remains ambiguous. The germline V and J ends were trimmed by 0 bases and 4 bases, with 5 bases remaining between them. The CDR3 has 13 amino acids. Germline V gene lookup returns CDR1 SGHDN and CDR2 FVKESK. CDR3 DNA: TGTGCCAGCAGCCAAGATTTGGCAGATACGCAGTATTTT. Protein product: CASSQDLADTQYF.

The chain has TRBV5-1 and TRBJ2-7; perhaps TRBD2 as D (5 bases). The ends were cut back, 7 bases at V and 6 bases at J, with 20 bases in the middle. The germline V gene encodes CDR1 SGHRS and CDR2 YFSETQ. There are 14 residues in the CDR3. Written as DNA, the CDR3 is TGCGCCAGCCGAAGCAGGAGTACCGGAGGCGAGCAGTACTTC. Amino acid sequence: CASRSRSTGGEQYF.

The genes are TRBV12-3 or TRBV12-4 and TRBJ1-2; TRBD1 aligns across 7 bases. CDR3 length: 14 residues. The V gene end was trimmed by 9 bases and the J gene end by 4 bases; junction bases not matched to a gene: 11. Here the CDR3 DNA reads TGTGCCAGTAGCCGGAGACAGGGAAGCTATGGCTACACCTTC. Its translation: CASSRRQGSYGYTF.

V gene TRBV24-1 combines with J gene TRBJ2-2; D possibly corresponds to TRBD1 (5 bases). The CDR3 spans 14 residues. Germline CDR1 reads KGHDR; CDR2 reads SFDVKD. V gave up 1 base and J gave up 6 bases, with 8 bases separating them. CDR3 loop: CATSDFRGSGELFF. Written as DNA, the CDR3 is TGTGCCACCAGTGATTTTAGGGGATCCGGGGAGCTGTTTTTT.

The genes are TRBV5-1 and TRBJ2-7, with TRBD2 identical over 7 bases. Germline V lookup: CDR1 SGHRS, CDR2 YFSETQ. The V gene end was trimmed by 2 bases and the J gene end by 1 base; junction bases not matched to a gene: 9. The CDR3 is 16 amino acids. CDR3 nucleotides: TGCGCCAGCAGCTTACCAGTGGCGGGAGTGTCCTACGAGCAGTACTTC. This translates into CASSLPVAGVSYEQYF.

The chain couples TRBV21-1 to TRBJ2-5; no check of the table's D call, TRBD1, against the DNA was made. TRBV21-1 is an annotated pseudogene. CDR3 length: 18 residues. This CDR3 is CASSKGFPPGRVQETQYF. As DNA, the CDR3 is TGTGCCAGCAGCAAAGGGTTTCCGCCAGGGCGAGTTCAAGAGACCCAGTACTTC.

This rearrangement joins TRBV9 to TRBJ2-1, with TRBD1 matching 12 bases. Trimming cost V 0 bases and J 9 bases; bases outside gene matches: 4. The CDR3 runs 15 residues. The germline V gene has CDR1 SGDLS and CDR2 YYNGEE. CDR3 sequence reads: CASSVGGTGGSEQFF. The CDR3 DNA follows: TGTGCCAGCAGCGTAGGAGGGACAGGGGGCAGTGAGCAGTTCTTC.

In its sample, this clonotype was seen a few times. The chain links TRBV29-1 to TRBJ1-2; D gene unclear. The CDR3 is 15 amino acids. The V end lost 3 bases, the J end lost 0 bases, and 14 bases lay between the germline ends. Germline V gene data show CDR1 as SQVTM and CDR2 as ANQGSEA. The CDR3 loop reads CSVEVGIGANYGYTF. The CDR3 DNA reads as TGCAGCGTTGAGGTCGGGATCGGAGCTAACTATGGCTACACCTTC.